This T cell receptor beta chain comes out of a study of T-cell reconstitution after alpha-beta-depleted transplantation in children. Overall study findings and caveats: In some patients, recipient T cells and intrathymic progenitors surviving conditioning explained high day-60 diversity. T-cell counts and diversity were attributed mostly to newly produced T cells one year after transplant. Alpha-beta T cells present about two months after transplant were reported to originate from several hundred expanded graft clones.

This sample's TCRbeta library carried unique molecular identifier barcodes. TCRdb called the PCR reads again in MiXCR, with one record for every CDR3 protein. The table has 130,000 or so distinct CDR3 sequences, about 9.6% seen once; the top ten hold around 24%. Trimming removed 2 bases at V and 4 bases at J, with 15 bases between. The CDR3 covers 14 residues. Germline CDR1 and CDR2: DFQATT and SNEGSKA (reference sequence). This clonotype showed up many times. What it recognizes is unknown. This receptor was identified in a girl under two years old who had a stem cell transplant for combined immunodeficiency, so the T cells may come from the graft donor. The specimen was PBMCs, mostly from graft donor cells, collected 180 days after TCRalphabeta/CD19-depleted stem cell transplant. The rearrangement joins TRBV20-1 to TRBJ2-7; D remains ambiguous. The CDR3 sequence: CSARPGPTPYEQYF. CDR3 sequence (DNA): TGCAGTGCTAGACCCGGACCCACCCCGTACGAGCAGTACTTC.